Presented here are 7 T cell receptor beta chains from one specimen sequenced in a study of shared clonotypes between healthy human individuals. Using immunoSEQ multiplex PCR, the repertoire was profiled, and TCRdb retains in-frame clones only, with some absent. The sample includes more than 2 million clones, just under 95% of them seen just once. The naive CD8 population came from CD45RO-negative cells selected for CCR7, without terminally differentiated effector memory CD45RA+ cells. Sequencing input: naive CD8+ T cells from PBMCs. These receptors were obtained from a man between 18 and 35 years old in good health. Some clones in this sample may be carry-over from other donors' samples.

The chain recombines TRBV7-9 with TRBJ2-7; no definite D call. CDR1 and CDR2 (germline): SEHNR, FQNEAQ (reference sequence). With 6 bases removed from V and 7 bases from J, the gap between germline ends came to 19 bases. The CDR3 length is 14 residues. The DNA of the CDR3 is TGTGCCAGCAGTTCTCCCCTTGAACTTGGGGAGCAGTACTTC. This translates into CASSSPLELGEQYF.

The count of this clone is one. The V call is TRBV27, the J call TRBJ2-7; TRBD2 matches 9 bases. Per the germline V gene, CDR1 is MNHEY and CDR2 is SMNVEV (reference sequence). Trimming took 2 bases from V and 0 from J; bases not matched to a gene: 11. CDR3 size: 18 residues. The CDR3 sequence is CASSLLGSGGIISYEQYF. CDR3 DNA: TGTGCCAGCAGTTTACTGGGTAGCGGGGGCATAATCTCCTACGAGCAGTACTTC.

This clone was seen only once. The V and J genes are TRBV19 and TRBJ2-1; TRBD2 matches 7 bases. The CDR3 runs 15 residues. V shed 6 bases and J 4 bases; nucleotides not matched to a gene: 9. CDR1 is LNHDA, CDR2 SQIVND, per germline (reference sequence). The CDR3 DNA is TGTGCCAGTAGCCCCGGTGGGACTACTTACAATGAGCAGTTCTTC. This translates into CASSPGGTTYNEQFF.

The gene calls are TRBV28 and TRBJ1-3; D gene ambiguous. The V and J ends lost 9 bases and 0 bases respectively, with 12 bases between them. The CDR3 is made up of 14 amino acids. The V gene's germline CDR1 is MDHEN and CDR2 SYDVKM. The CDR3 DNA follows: TGTGCCAGTGCTAGACGGAACTCTGGAAACACCATATATTTT. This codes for CASARRNSGNTIYF.

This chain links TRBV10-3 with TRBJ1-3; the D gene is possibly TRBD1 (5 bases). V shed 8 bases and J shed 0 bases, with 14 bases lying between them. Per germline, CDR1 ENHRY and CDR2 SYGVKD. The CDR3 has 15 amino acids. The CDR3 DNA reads TGTGCCATCGGGGGGGATTCGAGCTCTGGAAACACCATATATTTT. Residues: CAIGGDSSSGNTIYF.

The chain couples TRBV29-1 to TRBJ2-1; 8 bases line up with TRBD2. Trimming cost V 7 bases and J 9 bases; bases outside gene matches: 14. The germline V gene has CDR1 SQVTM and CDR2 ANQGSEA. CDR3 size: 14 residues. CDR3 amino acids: CSAVGLAGRAEQFF. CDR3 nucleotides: TGCAGCGCCGTTGGGCTAGCGGGTAGGGCTGAGCAGTTCTTC.

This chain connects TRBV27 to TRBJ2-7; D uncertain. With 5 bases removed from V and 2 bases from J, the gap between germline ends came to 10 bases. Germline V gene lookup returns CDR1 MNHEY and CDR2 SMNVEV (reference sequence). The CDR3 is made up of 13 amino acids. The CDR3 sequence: CASSRSPTYEQYF. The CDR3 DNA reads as TGTGCCAGCAGTCGAAGTCCAACCTACGAGCAGTACTTC.